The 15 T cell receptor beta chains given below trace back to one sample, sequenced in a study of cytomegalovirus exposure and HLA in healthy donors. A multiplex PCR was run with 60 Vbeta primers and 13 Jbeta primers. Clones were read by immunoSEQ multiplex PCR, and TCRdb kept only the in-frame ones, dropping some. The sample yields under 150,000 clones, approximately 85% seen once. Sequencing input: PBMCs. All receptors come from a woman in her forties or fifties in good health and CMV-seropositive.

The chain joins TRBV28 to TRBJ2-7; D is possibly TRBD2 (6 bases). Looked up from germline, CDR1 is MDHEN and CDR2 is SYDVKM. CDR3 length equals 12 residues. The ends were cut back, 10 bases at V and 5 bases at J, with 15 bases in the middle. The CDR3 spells CATRDSLNEQYF. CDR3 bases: TGTGCCACACGGGACTCCCTAAACGAGCAGTACTTC.

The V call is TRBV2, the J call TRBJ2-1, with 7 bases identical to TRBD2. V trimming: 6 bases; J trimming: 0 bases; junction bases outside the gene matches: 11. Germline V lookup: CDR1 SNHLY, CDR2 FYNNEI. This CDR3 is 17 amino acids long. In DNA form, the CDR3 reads TGTGCCAGCAGCCGACCTAGCGGCGGGGGCTCCTACAATGAGCAGTTCTTC. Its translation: CASSRPSGGGSYNEQFF. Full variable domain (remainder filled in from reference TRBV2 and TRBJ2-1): EPEVTQTPSHQVTQMGQEVILRCVPISNHLYFYWYRQILGQKVEFLVSFYNNEISEKSEIFDDQFSVERPDGSNFTLKIRSTKLEDSAMYFCASSRPSGGGSYNEQFFGPGTRLTVL.

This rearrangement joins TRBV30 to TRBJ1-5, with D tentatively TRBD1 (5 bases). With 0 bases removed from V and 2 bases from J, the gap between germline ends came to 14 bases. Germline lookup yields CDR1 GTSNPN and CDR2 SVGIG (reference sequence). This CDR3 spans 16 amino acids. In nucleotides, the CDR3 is TGTGCCTGGAGTGTACTGGGGCCCCCGGGCAATCAGCCCCAGCATTTT. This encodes CAWSVLGPPGNQPQHF. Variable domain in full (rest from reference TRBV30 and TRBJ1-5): SQTIHQWPATLVQPVGSPLSLECTVEGTSNPNLYWYRQAAGRGLQLLFYSVGIGQISSEVPQNLSASRPQDRQFILSSKKLLLSDSGFYLCAWSVLGPPGNQPQHFGDGTRLSIL.

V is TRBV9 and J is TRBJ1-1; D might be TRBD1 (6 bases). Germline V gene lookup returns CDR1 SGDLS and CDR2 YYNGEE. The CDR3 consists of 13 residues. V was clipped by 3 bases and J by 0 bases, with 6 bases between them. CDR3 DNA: TGTGCCAGCAGCGGACAGGTGAACACTGAAGCTTTCTTT. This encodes CASSGQVNTEAFF.

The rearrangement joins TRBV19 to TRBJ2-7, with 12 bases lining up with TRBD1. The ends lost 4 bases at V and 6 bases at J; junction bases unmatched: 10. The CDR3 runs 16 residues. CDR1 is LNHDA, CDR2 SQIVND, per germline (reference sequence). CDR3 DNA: TGTGCCAGTAGTACCCGGGACAGGGGGCGCGTCGGCGAGCAGTACTTC. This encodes CASSTRDRGRVGEQYF.

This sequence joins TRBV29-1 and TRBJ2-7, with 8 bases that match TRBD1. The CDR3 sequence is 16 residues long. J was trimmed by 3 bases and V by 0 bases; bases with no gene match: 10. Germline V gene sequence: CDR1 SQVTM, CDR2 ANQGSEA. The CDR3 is CSVEDSRRGRNYEQYF. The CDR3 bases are TGCAGCGTTGAAGATAGTCGCAGGGGGCGAAACTACGAGCAGTACTTC.

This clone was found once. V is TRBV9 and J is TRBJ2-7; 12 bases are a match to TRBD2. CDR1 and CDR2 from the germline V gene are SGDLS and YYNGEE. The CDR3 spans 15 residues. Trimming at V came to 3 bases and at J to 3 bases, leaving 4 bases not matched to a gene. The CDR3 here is CASSAGLAGFYEQYF. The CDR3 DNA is TGTGCCAGCAGCGCCGGACTAGCGGGATTCTACGAGCAGTACTTC. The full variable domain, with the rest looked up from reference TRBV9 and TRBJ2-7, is DSGVTQTPKHLITATGQRVTLRCSPRSGDLSVYWYQQSLDQGLQFLIQYYNGEERAKGNILERFSAQQFPDLHSELNLSSLELGDSALYFCASSAGLAGFYEQYFGPGTRLTVT.

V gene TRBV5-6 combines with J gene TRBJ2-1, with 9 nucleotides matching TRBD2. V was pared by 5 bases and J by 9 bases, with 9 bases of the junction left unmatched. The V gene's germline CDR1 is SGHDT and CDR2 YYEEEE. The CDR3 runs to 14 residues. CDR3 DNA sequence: TGTGCCAGCAGTCATGGGACTAGCACCAGTGAGCAGTTCTTC. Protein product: CASSHGTSTSEQFF.

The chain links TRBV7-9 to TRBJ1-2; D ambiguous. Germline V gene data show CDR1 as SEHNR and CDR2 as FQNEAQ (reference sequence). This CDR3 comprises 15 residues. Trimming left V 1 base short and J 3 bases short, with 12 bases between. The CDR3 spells CASSLELSGYYGYTF. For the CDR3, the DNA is TGTGCCAGCAGCTTAGAACTTTCAGGATACTATGGCTACACCTTC.

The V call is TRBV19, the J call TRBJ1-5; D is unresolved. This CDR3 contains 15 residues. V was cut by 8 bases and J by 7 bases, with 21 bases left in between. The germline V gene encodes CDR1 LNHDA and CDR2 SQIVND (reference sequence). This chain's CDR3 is CASARGSPAGQPQHF. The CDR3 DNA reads TGTGCCAGTGCTCGAGGGTCCCCCGCGGGCCAGCCCCAGCATTTT.

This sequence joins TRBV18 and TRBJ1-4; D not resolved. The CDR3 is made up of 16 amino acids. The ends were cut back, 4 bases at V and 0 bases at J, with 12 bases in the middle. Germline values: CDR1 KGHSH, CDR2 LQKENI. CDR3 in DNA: TGTGCCAGCTCACGCGGCAGAACTGCAACTAATGAAAAACTGTTTTTT. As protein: CASSRGRTATNEKLFF.

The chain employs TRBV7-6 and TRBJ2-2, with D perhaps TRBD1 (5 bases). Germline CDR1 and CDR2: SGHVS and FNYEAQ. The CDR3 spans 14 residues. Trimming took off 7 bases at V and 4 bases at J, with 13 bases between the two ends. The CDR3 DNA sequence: TGTGCCAGCAACCAGGGCAACCCCACCGGGGAGCTGTTTTTT. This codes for CASNQGNPTGELFF. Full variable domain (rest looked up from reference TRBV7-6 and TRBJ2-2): GAGVSQSPRYKVTKRGQDVALRCDPISGHVSLYWYRQALGQGPEFLTYFNYEAQQDKSGLPNDRFSAERPEGSISTLTIQRTEQRDSAMYRCASNQGNPTGELFFGEGSRLTVL.

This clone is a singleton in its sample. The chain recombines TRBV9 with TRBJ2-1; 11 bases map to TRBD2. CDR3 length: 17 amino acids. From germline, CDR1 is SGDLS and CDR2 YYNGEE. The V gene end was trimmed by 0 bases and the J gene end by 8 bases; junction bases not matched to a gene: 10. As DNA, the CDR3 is TGTGCCAGCAGCGTAGCAACTAGCGGGAGATCCGGACATGAGCAGTTCTTC. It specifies CASSVATSGRSGHEQFF.

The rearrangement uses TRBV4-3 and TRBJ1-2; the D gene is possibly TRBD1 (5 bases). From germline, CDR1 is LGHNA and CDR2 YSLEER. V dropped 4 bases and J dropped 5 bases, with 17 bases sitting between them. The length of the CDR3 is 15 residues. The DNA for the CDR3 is TGCGCCAGCAGCCCCGGAGGGGATACGTTTTATGGCTACACCTTC. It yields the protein CASSPGGDTFYGYTF.

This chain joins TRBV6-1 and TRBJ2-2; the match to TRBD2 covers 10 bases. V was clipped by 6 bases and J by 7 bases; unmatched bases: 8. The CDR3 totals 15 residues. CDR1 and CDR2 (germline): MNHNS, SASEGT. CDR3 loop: CASRDGLAEGGELFF. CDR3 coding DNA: TGTGCCAGCAGGGACGGACTAGCGGAGGGCGGGGAGCTGTTTTTT.